There are many counts of the clone carrying this TCR beta chain. What it recognizes is unknown. Notes on the study in general: Greatest tumor Treg TCR overlap was with tumor naive CD4+ cells.

Constant-region reverse primers amplified full-length variable regions, followed by semi-nested Nested Universal Primer A PCR. TCRdb used MiXCR to reprocess the 5' RACE reads, holding one entry per CDR3 protein. The repertoire has around 29,000 distinct CDR3 sequences, about 26% of them found once; the top ten carry around 3.5%. Germline values: CDR1 MGHRA, CDR2 YSYEKL. Trimming pared 2 bases from V and 5 bases from J, leaving 21 bases between. The CDR3 totals 17 residues. This TCR derives from a female donor with breast cancer. The chain joins TRBV4-1 to TRBJ1-2; perhaps TRBD1 as D (5 bases). Sample: naive CD4+ T cells sorted from a lymph node. Subset indicated: naive CD4+ T cells, CD4+CD45RA+CD25-. CDR3 in DNA: TGCGCCAGCAGCCAATTAGACAGCGCGAGAGATCAATATGGCTACACCTTC. This gives the protein CASSQLDSARDQYGYTF.